Ten or more counts support the clone carrying this T cell receptor beta chain. These data are taken from a study of Graves' ophthalmopathy and Graves' hyperthyroidism. TCR beta CDR3 amplification used RNA transcripts. HTBI primers were used in a first-round RT-PCR, which preceded a second-round multiplex PCR. TCRdb re-called the multiplex PCR reads through MiXCR, storing one row per CDR3 protein. Of more than 1,000,000 distinct CDR3 sequences in the sample, about 35% were seen once. From germline, CDR1 is SGHTA and CDR2 FQGNSA. V lost 8 bases and J 6 bases, leaving 22 bases between the germline ends. The CDR3 length is 16 residues.

Sequences were obtained from peripheral blood or thyroid tissue (not recorded which). This chain links TRBV7-2 with TRBJ1-4; D is unclear. The TCR sequence derives from an adult man with Graves' hyperthyroidism. CDR3 residues: CASDPEPKKVDEKLFF. CDR3 bases: TGTGCCAGCGACCCCGAGCCGAAGAAAGTGGATGAAAAACTGTTTTTT.